A single TCR beta chain is shown here with its context. The antigen is unknown. Unique molecular identifiers had been added to the TCR beta cDNA libraries. A single record per CDR3 protein comes from TCRdb applying MiXCR to the PCR reads. The sample holds 750,000 to 900,000 distinct CDR3 sequences, around 42% seen once. The data originate from a study of post-analysis software for immune sequencing data. Germline V gene data show CDR1 as SGHTA and CDR2 as FQGNSA. This CDR3 is 13 amino acids long. The V and J ends lost 3 bases and 5 bases respectively, with 10 bases between them. General study points: The study found TRBV5-6, TRBV5-1 and TRBV20-1 among five TRBV segments more frequent in patients than controls. In multiple sclerosis, normalized Chao1 diversity was significantly below that of controls.

Sequencing input: blood. This chain links TRBV7-2 with TRBJ2-5; D is undetermined. The origin of this receptor is a girl under 18 with multiple sclerosis. The CDR3 coding sequence is TGTGCCAGCAGCTTTCAGGCCGCGGAGACCCAGTACTTC. Residues: CASSFQAAETQYF.